The rows below give T cell receptor beta chains drawn from one sample of a study of T-cell reconstitution after alpha-beta-depleted transplantation in children. Using its own MiXCR run on the PCR reads, TCRdb lists one record per CDR3 protein. This table holds some 240,000 distinct CDR3 sequences, around 13% found once. The specimen was PBMCs from the stem cell graft donor, collected from the stem cell graft. The source of these receptors is a human donor who donated a stem cell graft to a child with acute lymphoblastic leukemia. CDR3s include the opening cysteine and the closing phenylalanine or tryptophan. D genes are given only for firm matches.

CDR3 protein | D gene | V gene
CASSLDVANYGYTF | . | TRBV5-1
CASRRVGRTEKLFF | . | TRBV11-2
CASSRGTGGVKNIQYF | TRBD1 | TRBV28
CASSQDEGVRTDTQYF | . | TRBV4-3
CASSSIRPEQYF | . | TRBV28
CASSVVAGGPNTQYF | TRBD2 | TRBV9
CASIPWRSGELFF | . | TRBV6-2/TRBV6-3
CAIRGDNEQFF | . | TRBV10-3
CASRPRSVSNEQFF | . | TRBV5-1
CASSPSGDDTEAFF | . | TRBV7-9
CASSGRDSHYEQYF | TRBD1 | TRBV9
CASSQAWDTGELFF | . | TRBV4-2
CASSVVRSNQPQHF | . | TRBV6-1